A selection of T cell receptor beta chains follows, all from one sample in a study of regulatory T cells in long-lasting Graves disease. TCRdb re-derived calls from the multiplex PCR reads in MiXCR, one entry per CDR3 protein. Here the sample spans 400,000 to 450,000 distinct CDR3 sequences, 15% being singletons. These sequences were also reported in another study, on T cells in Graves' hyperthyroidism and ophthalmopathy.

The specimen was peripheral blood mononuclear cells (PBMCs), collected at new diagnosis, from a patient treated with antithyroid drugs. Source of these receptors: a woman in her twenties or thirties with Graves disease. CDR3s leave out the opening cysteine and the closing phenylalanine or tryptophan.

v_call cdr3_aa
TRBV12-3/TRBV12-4 ASSSYGLAGGPGNEQF
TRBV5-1 ASSLGTGYQPQH
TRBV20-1 SAGGVVYEQY
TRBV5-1 ASSSGLADNEQY
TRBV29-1 SVTGLAGGGEQF
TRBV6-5 ASSYSGPPNYGYT
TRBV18 ASSPEGGASQPQH
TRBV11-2 ASSLDPFGELF
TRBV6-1 ASSASGGTEAF
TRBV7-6 ASSSIAGDVYEQY
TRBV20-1 SAPGQGWPLRPGELF
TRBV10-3 AISGPGEDGYT
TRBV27 ASSSNNYNNEKLF
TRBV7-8 ASSLWAGGYEQY
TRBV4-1 ASSHRLFQGGNQPQH
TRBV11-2 ASSRTGTSDDEQY
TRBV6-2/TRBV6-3 ASSYTQGIGNEQF
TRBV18 ASSSGTVYGYT
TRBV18 ASSPRRRQETQY
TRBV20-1 SAPVPGQGMNTEAF